This T cell receptor (beta chain) was found in a study of T cell responses to AZD1222 COVID-19 vaccine. Using immunoSEQ multiplex PCR, the repertoire was profiled, and TCRdb retains in-frame clones only, with some absent. The sample records approximately 110,000 clones, around nine tenths being singletons. The V segment lost 0 bases and the J segment 6 bases; nucleotides outside the gene matches: 10. The germline V gene has CDR1 LNHNV and CDR2 YYDKDF (reference sequence). CDR3 length equals 17 residues. J is TRBJ1-5 and V is TRBV15, with 8 bases identical to TRBD1. The sequence was collected from an adult in good health. The starting material was peripheral blood, obtained on day 0 of AZD1222 vaccination. CDR3 loop: CATSRDGAGGASQPQHF. CDR3 nucleotides: TGTGCCACCAGCAGAGATGGGGCAGGGGGCGCGAGTCAGCCCCAGCATTTT. Filled out from reference TRBV15 and TRBJ1-5, the complete variable domain reads DAMVIQNPRYQVTQFGKPVTLSCSQTLNHNVMYWYQQKSSQAPKLLFHYYDKDFNNEADTPDNFQSRRPNTSFCFLDIRSPGLGDTAMYLCATSRDGAGGASQPQHFGDGTRLSIL.